The clone carrying this T cell receptor (beta chain) appeared many times. The antigen remains undetermined. The data were taken from a study of T cell repertoires in cytomegalovirus infection. As for the study in general: A matching HLA type, together with CMV infection, was signaled by public TCR beta signatures.

The study's findings and limits: Carriers of CMV and the relevant HLA type were discriminated by public TCR beta frequency. The ex vivo response was dominated by HLA-C-restricted CMV-specific TCR beta clonotypes.

The CDR3 length is 14 residues. The germline V and J ends were trimmed by 5 bases and 4 bases, with 14 bases remaining between them. Germline V gene lookup returns CDR1 MDHEN and CDR2 SYDVKM. TCRdb independently ran MiXCR on the reads; one entry per CDR3 protein. The sample has approximately 250,000 distinct CDR3 sequences, 9% to 15% seen once. The chain joins TRBV28 to TRBJ1-1; D call uncertain. This TCR was sampled from a human donor in good health (CMV status not recorded). Some clones in this sample may be carry-over from other donors' samples. Sequenced input: PBMCs. The CDR3 protein is CASSLGGQGTEAFF. The CDR3 region has the DNA TGTGCCAGCAGTCTCGGTGGGCAAGGCACTGAAGCTTTCTTT.